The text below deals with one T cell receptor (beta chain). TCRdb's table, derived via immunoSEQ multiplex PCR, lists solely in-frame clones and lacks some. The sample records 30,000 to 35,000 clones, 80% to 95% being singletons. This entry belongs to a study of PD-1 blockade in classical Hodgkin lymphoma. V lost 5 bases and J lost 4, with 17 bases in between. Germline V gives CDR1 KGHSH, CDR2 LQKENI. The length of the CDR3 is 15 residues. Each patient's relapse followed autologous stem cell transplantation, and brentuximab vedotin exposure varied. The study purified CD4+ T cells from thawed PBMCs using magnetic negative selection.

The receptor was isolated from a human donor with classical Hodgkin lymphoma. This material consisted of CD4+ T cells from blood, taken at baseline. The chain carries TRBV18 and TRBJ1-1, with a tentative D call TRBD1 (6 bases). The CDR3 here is CASSVAQGSGTEAFF. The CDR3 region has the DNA TGTGCCAGCTCAGTCGCACAGGGTTCCGGCACTGAAGCTTTCTTT.